This T cell receptor beta chain stems from a study of shared clonotypes between healthy human individuals. The protocol was immunoSEQ multiplex PCR, while the TCRdb copy is restricted to in-frame clones and leaves out a portion. This sample carries about 2.5 million clones, roughly 92% of them seen once, and the ten largest clones take around 0.4%. The CDR3 spans 11 residues. Germline V lookup: CDR1 SEHNR, CDR2 FQNEAQ (reference sequence). The ends were cut back, 8 bases at V and 5 bases at J, with 7 bases in the middle. The source of this sequence is a man aged 18-30 years in good health. Some clones in this sample may be carry-over from other donors' samples. The V call is TRBV7-9, the J call TRBJ2-1; D is unresolved. Sequences were obtained from naive CD4+ T cells from PBMCs. Subset in this sample: CD45RA+ positively selected. Here the CDR3 DNA reads TGTGCCAGCGACGAGAACAATGAGCAGTTCTTC. This translates into CASDENNEQFF.